This T cell receptor (beta chain) was obtained from a study of cytotoxic CD8 clonotypes in ibrutinib-treated CLL (dated by TCRdb to about 2021). About the full investigation: In this cohort, about 15 patients were treatment-naive and about a dozen were relapsed/refractory, while about 17 had unmutated IGHV. Partial responses were observed in some 24 patients and complete responses in 2; after a median follow-up of 68 months, remission was maintained in some 14 patients and progression was observed in some 12. Samples at response were collected after a median of about 12 months of treatment, with a range of 6 to 36 months. On average, each sample yielded hundreds of thousands of productive templates and tens of thousands of productive rearrangements. Of the 90 or so participants in the trial, about two dozen had longitudinal samples available. Cryopreserved peripheral blood mononuclear cells were collected before treatment, at response, and at either disease progression or sustained remission. Every sample from remission and from progressive disease was obtained while the patients were still on ibrutinib. Broad study findings and their caveats: At ibrutinib response clonality went up, during sustained remission it held steady, and at progression it dropped back toward baseline. Public clonotypes were found to be uncommon and were observed to contract or remain stable during treatment; the increase in clonality was shown to reflect expansion of private clonotypes at ibrutinib response. At baseline, clonality was higher than in age-matched healthy donors and showed a strong correlation with circulating CD8+ T-cell counts. Sampling times were not matched between patients in sustained remission and patients whose disease was progressing, and lymph node repertoires were not examined.

CDR1 MDHEN and CDR2 SYDVKM are derived from the germline V gene. Deletion took 8 bases off V and 0 bases off J, with a span of 20 bases between the germline ends. The CDR3 covers 18 residues, taking in both the cysteine and the phenylalanine. Only the CDR3 DNA is retained, 54 bases long and in frame from the first base. Points on this clone: Which antigen it targets is not known. Per-base quality was not reported, and no clone a single base away is much larger than it.

On a MiSeq, deep resolution sequencing aimed for a depth between 1 in 1 million and 1 in 200,000 T cells, with each clonotype covered around 9.2x on average. TCR beta libraries were generated with the immunoSEQ hsTCRB Kit. Concerning the study's data processing: The data were analyzed with ImmunoSEQ Analyzer and ImmunoSEQ Data Assistant, and V, D and J gene assignments followed IMGT definitions. Clonality, with values ranging from 0 to 1, was calculated as one minus the normalized Shannon entropy of productive rearrangement frequencies. Only overrepresented clonotypes making up at least 0.05% of the repertoire of each patient were included in the public clonotype analysis. More than ten age-matched healthy donor repertoires from immuneACCESS were used as controls for clonality. Not all clones reach the TCRdb copy of this immuneACCESS table, which keeps in-frame sequences only. Checked studies attribute under half of the gap to unresolved V genes and leave the rest unexplained. The V and J calls and clone size were taken over from that table, and D and trimming were inferred from the DNA. The sample yields more than 200,000 clones; more than 65% were counted once. About 6.2% of the sample rests with the top ten.

What the time point label conveys for this sample: more than 10 months on ibrutinib. Around 2 micrograms of genomic DNA were extracted from cryopreserved PBMCs for TCR beta library preparation. Longitudinal blood samples from CLL patients receiving ibrutinib monotherapy were subjected to high-throughput TCR beta sequencing. The patients were enrolled in a single-center, open-label phase 2 trial of ibrutinib monotherapy. Sample: PBMCs, taken after 12 months of ibrutinib treatment. The TCR originated in a human donor with chronic lymphocytic leukemia. The chain employs TRBV28 and TRBJ2-6; possibly the D gene is TRBD1, per 5 matching bases. The CDR3 amino acid sequence is: CASLIGVLTSSGANVLTF. The nucleotides read TGTGCCAGCCTCATAGGGGTCCTTACGAGCTCTGGGGCCAACGTCCTGACTTTC.